These T cell receptor beta chains were read from a single sample in a study of blood T cell repertoires in COVID-19. Data came from immunoSEQ multiplex PCR; TCRdb stores just in-frame clones and leaves some out. The data contain some 54,000 clones, about four fifths of them seen just once; the ten biggest clones take up more than 20%. The sample consisted of peripheral blood. These receptors all stem from a woman of 80 years or more with COVID-19, enrolled during active disease. Each CDR3 is given with its conserved first and last residue. The D gene is left open where the match is weak. Clone size, where shown, is once, few, many, or a class for clones that have expanded.

clone_size d_call j_call v_call cdr3_nt cdr3_aa
NA NA TRBJ2-1 TRBV28 TGTGCCGCGACAGAGTACAGCTCCTACAATGAGCAGTTCTTC CAATEYSSYNEQFF
NA TRBD1 TRBJ2-4 TRBV2 TGTGCCAGCAGTGAAGACAGGGGCTCCAAAAACATTCAGTACTTC CASSEDRGSKNIQYF
NA TRBD2 TRBJ2-1 TRBV5-1 TGCGCCAGCAGCTTGGGCCCTGGACTAGCGGGAGTCAATGAGCAGTTCTTC CASSLGPGLAGVNEQFF
NA NA TRBJ1-5 TRBV28 TGTGCCAGCCAGAACAGGGTTGGAAGCAATCAGCCCCAGCATTTT CASQNRVGSNQPQHF
NA NA TRBJ1-1 TRBV5-4 TGTGCCAGCAGCACGACAGGAGAGAACACTGAAGCTTTCTTT CASSTTGENTEAFF
NA NA TRBJ1-2 TRBV3-1/TRBV3-2 TGTGCCAGCAGCCAAGGTAGCGACAGGTCGGGCTACACCTTC CASSQGSDRSGYTF
NA TRBD2 TRBJ2-1 TRBV4-1 TGCGCCAGCAGCCAAGAACTAGCGGGAGCGCCGTACAATGAGCAGTTCTTC CASSQELAGAPYNEQFF
NA NA TRBJ2-7 TRBV28 TGTGCCAGCAGACCCGCACCGGGGATCTACGAGCAGTACTTC CASRPAPGIYEQYF
few TRBD1 TRBJ1-2 TRBV27 TGTGCCAGCAGTTTATTGTCAGGGGGTGGTGAAGGCTACACCTTC CASSLLSGGGEGYTF
NA TRBD1 TRBJ1-2 TRBV2 TGTGCCAGCAGGGGGGACAGTGCAGGCTACACCTTC CASRGDSAGYTF
NA NA TRBJ2-5 TRBV5-1 TGCGCCAGCAGCTTGGTTCAGAACCAAGAGACCCAGTACTTC CASSLVQNQETQYF